This TCR beta chain was captured by sequencing in a study of human T cells and chemical hapten exposure listed by TCRdb under 2021. Looking at the study overall: For sensitization, 2% DPC in acetone was applied to an approximately 2 cm by approximately 2 cm area of upper inner arm skin. Patients additionally received weekly therapeutic DPC doses to the scalp throughout the approximately 24-week study period. Patch testing on the upper back used Finn chambers containing 0.01% DPC, with scoring done after 6 days according to International Contact Dermatitis Research Group standards. Around 29 alopecia patients provided blood for TCR sequencing at one to four time points (pre-sensitization, 2, 6 and 24 weeks). In alopecia patients, the study followed how the peripheral blood TCR repertoire changed in vivo over primary and secondary sensitization to diphenylcyclopropenone (DPC), a hapten. The libraries were sequenced as a pool, and the TCR yield per sample differed mostly because of small variations in library volumes within the pool. The mostly female patient cohort included alopecia areata with under or over 50% scalp involvement, alopecia totalis and alopecia universalis. Patient blood was sampled pre-sensitization (week 0) and at 2, 6 and about 24 weeks after DPC sensitization. Overall results and qualifications from the work: DPC sensitization did not change the number of TCRs with a frequency above 1 in 1000, and there was no evidence of changes in global repertoire structure. Expanded TCRs formed significantly more large CDR3 similarity clusters than pre-sensitization or healthy control sets, consistent with antigen-driven responses. Because every patient had alopecia, a presumed autoimmune disease, the patients' immune response might differ from that of healthy individuals. Patch test score correlated positively with the number of PT1 expanded TCRs, reaching significance at thresholds 8, 16 and 32 but not at 4. Repeated subsampling changed both the strength of the expansion versus patch-test correlation and the threshold at which that correlation became significant.

This specimen's time point label, interpreted: pre-sensitization, week 0. Per the publication, the treatment or condition label means: therapeutic diphenylcyclopropenone sensitization with weekly scalp DPC. At each patch-test visit, blood was drawn before the patch test was applied. Eligible patients were aged 18 to 70, diagnosed with alopecia, deemed suitable for DPC therapy, and excluded if pregnant. Total RNA was isolated from unfractionated whole blood collected in Tempus Blood RNA tubes. Points on this clonotype: Its antigen is currently not known. No much larger clonotype is one base removed from it; base qualities were not supplied.

The library was built by means of RACE. The instrument was a NextSeq 500. During library preparation, unique molecular identifiers were attached to individual cDNA molecules so that TCRs could be counted in a quantitative, reproducible way. Both TCR alpha and TCR beta chains were sequenced from each blood RNA sample. On the study's bioinformatics: A median of roughly 100,000 TCRs per sample was observed, with a range of roughly 20,000 to 750,000. The Decombinator software suite was used to annotate the V, J and CDR3 of the TCR reads. To make PS versus PT1 abundance plots, every sample was subsampled to the same number of TCRs (28,000). TCRs were defined as expanded if absent before sensitization and observed at least eight times at the 2-week time point. TCRdb reran the public reads through fastp at Q25 and MiXCR, keeping productive beta chains. Merged by CDR3 protein, the rows form single entries marked with the most common genes and DNA. The V and J calls here are based on TCRdb, not the publication. The sample has 57,000 or so distinct CDR3 sequences on record, 10% to 12% of them singletons. Jointly, the top ten make up 4% of the sample.

Trimmed from V: 5 bases; trimmed from J: 0 bases; junction bases lacking a gene match: 4. The germline V gene provides CDR1 MNHNS and CDR2 SASEGT. From cysteine to phenylalanine, the CDR3 is 16 amino acids long. The DNA shown is the 48-base CDR3, in frame from base 1. This material consisted of whole blood, taken in connection with sensitization to the hapten diphenylcyclopropenone (DPC). The receptor chain draws on TRBV6-1 and TRBJ2-2; the central 9 bases match TRBD2. This receptor was taken from a woman in her thirties or forties with alopecia areata. Some clones in this sample may be carry-over from other donors' samples. The CDR3 corresponds to CASSRTSATNTGELFF. The nucleotide sequence reads as follows: TGTGCCAGCAGTCGGACTAGCGCTACGAACACCGGGGAGCTGTTTTTT.